The rows below give T cell receptor beta chains drawn from one sample of a study of cytomegalovirus exposure and HLA in healthy donors. Here immunoSEQ multiplex PCR was the method, and the copy in TCRdb shows in-frame clones only, minus some. The sample has about 200,000 clones, about 85% seen once. Sequenced sample: PBMCs. The receptors originated from a boy younger than 10 in good health and CMV-seronegative. The conserved cysteine and the conserved F or W are not part of the CDR3 here.

V gene	J gene	CDR3 protein
TRBV5-6	TRBJ2-2	ASSFRGGLTGELF
TRBV4-1	TRBJ2-1	ASSQDLGSGGLQNGQF
TRBV6-1	TRBJ1-2	ASSGQPGGAYGYT
TRBV11-2	TRBJ2-2	ASSRYRGVANTGELF
TRBV6-5	TRBJ1-6	ASSWGQPNSPLH
TRBV23-1	TRBJ1-2	ASSQSWTGSGYT
TRBV20-1	TRBJ1-4	SARQGEKLF
TRBV11-3	TRBJ2-2	ASRRLRNTGELF
TRBV2	TRBJ2-1	ASRYTSGSRSYNEQF
TRBV5-1	TRBJ1-6	ASSLEDRNSPLH
TRBV29-1	TRBJ2-3	SADRGTGVDTQY
TRBV6-6	TRBJ1-5	ASSYRREQPQH
TRBV19	TRBJ2-1	ASSIIEGSYNEQF
TRBV18	TRBJ1-4	ASSPGERNEKLF
TRBV19	TRBJ1-1	ASSISPGVTEAF
TRBV5-1	TRBJ2-1	ASSVTSDPYNEQF
TRBV19	TRBJ1-1	ASNTGARTEAF
TRBV5-1	TRBJ1-2	ASSSLQGPDNYGYT
TRBV19	TRBJ1-1	ASSPQGGMNTEAF
TRBV6-1	TRBJ1-1	ASSSRTLRGTEAF
TRBV27	TRBJ1-2	ASSSPKQGAGYT
TRBV19	TRBJ2-6	ASSVGTIGANVLT
TRBV7-3	TRBJ2-1	ASSEAGSEQF
TRBV25-1	TRBJ1-1	ASIGERNTEAF
TRBV5-1	TRBJ1-4	ASSFDRGGEKLF
TRBV4-1	TRBJ2-2	ASSLQGAGELF
TRBV25-1	TRBJ1-4	ASSGQGPDFEKLF
TRBV19	TRBJ1-2	ASSKFRDRRNGYT
TRBV5-5	TRBJ1-3	ASSFREGLSGNTIY
TRBV28	TRBJ1-5	ASRGDRGYFQPQH
TRBV13	TRBJ2-5	ASSLPRETQY
TRBV15	TRBJ2-1	ATSRDFLEGRYFNEQF
TRBV27	TRBJ2-3	ASSSGLAGGADTQY
TRBV18	TRBJ2-2	ASSIKGVGTGELF
TRBV5-6	TRBJ2-3	ASSVSGGATDTQY
TRBV9	TRBJ1-1	ASSAPGDPNTEAF
TRBV27	TRBJ2-3	ASSSGRLRTDTQY
TRBV5-4	TRBJ2-7	ASSLRGGNYEQY
TRBV28	TRBJ2-3	ASKNTGSGTDTQY
TRBV27	TRBJ1-5	ASSPRANRGNQPQH
TRBV16	TRBJ1-1	ASSQSPTDEAF
TRBV11-2	TRBJ1-4	ASSLLWPNEKLF
TRBV5-1	TRBJ2-5	ASSFASGEETQY
TRBV19	TRBJ2-1	ASSTGGRTYNEQF
TRBV6-4	TRBJ2-3	ASSSGGATDTQY
TRBV7-9	TRBJ2-7	ASSPRDRAYEQY
TRBV10-3	TRBJ2-6	AISAGTDFSGANVLT
TRBV9	TRBJ2-5	ASSVRPGQETQY
TRBV7-8	TRBJ2-5	ASSGGGRQETQY
TRBV4-2	TRBJ1-2	ASSQDLGAPGQGNYGYT
TRBV5-8	TRBJ2-2	ASSLGHLLTGELF
TRBV7-6	TRBJ2-2	ASSSPGLNTGELF
TRBV18	TRBJ2-3	ASSPLLAGGTDTQY
TRBV19	TRBJ1-1	ASSVQQDNPEAF
TRBV30	TRBJ1-3	AYLRDRAVTSGNTIY
TRBV27	TRBJ1-1	ASSLAGGAGKAF
TRBV2	TRBJ2-1	ASSEYTGNEQF
TRBV10-3	TRBJ1-2	AISKGQDYGYT
TRBV5-1	TRBJ1-1	ASSLQPANTEAF
TRBV11-3	TRBJ2-1	ASSLVGTSGSNEQF